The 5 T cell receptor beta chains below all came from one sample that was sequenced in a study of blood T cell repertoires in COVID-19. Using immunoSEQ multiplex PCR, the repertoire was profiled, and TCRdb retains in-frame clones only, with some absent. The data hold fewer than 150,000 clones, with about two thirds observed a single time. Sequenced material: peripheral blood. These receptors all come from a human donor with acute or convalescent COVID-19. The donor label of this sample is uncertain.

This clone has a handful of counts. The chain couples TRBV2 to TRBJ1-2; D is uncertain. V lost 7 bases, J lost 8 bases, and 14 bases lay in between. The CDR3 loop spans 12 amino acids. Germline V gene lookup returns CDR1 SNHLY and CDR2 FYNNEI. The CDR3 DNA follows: TGTGCCAGCAAAGAAGAGCTGGAGGGCTACACCTTC. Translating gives CASKEELEGYTF. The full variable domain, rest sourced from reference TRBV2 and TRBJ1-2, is EPEVTQTPSHQVTQMGQEVILRCVPISNHLYFYWYRQILGQKVEFLVSFYNNEISEKSEIFDDQFSVERPDGSNFTLKIRSTKLEDSAMYFCASKEELEGYTFGSGTRLTVV.

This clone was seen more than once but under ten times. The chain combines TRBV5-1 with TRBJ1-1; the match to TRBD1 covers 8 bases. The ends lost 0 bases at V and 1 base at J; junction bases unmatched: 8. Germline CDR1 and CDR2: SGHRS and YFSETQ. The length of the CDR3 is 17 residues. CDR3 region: CASSLVGQGRSNTEAFF. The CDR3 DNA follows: TGCGCCAGCAGCTTGGTCGGACAGGGCCGATCGAACACTGAAGCTTTCTTT.

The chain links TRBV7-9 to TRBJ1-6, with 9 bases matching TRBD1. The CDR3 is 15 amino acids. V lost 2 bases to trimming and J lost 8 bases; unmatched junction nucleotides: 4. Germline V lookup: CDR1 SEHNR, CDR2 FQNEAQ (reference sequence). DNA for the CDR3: TGTGCCAGCAGCTTACTGGACAGGGGTGATTCACCCCTCCACTTT. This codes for CASSLLDRGDSPLHF.

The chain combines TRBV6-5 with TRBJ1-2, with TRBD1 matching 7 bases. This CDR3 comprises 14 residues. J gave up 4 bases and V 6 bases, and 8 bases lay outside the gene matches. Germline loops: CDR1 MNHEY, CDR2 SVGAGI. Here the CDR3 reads CASRPITGAYGYTF. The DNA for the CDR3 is TGTGCCAGCAGACCAATAACAGGGGCCTATGGCTACACCTTC.

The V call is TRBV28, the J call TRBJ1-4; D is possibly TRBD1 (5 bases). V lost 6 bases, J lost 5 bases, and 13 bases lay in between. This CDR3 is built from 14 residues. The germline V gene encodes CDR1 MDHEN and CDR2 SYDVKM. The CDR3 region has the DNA TGTGCCAGCAGGCCAACAGGTTCCAATGAAAAACTGTTTTTT. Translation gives CASRPTGSNEKLFF.